Here is one TCR beta chain with its context. Its specificity is unknown. The data originate from a study of shared clonotypes between healthy human individuals. Selected positively for CCR7 and CD45RO-negative, naive CD8 cells excluded terminally differentiated effector memory CD45RA+ cells. Here immunoSEQ multiplex PCR was the method, and the copy in TCRdb shows in-frame clones only, minus some. The sample lists some 2.1 million clones, 80% to 95% seen once, with more than 1.5% in the top ten. Study-level results: Though the depth was large, rarefaction showed that sorted-subset sequencing was incomplete. The authors expected sequencing depth to affect clonotype sharing among donors.

Sequencing was done on a sample of naive CD8+ T cells from PBMCs. The receptor was isolated from a man aged 18 to 30 in good health. Some clones in this sample may be carry-over from other donors' samples.

CDR3 in amino acids: CSVGGDLASGRETQYF. Here the CDR3 DNA reads TGCAGCGTTGGGGGGGACCTCGCTAGCGGGAGGGAGACCCAGTACTTC. The J gene is TRBJ2-5, the V gene TRBV29-1, with 11 bases fitting TRBD2. CDR1 and CDR2 (germline): SQVTM, ANQGSEA. After removal of 4 bases from V and 5 bases from J, the junction contained 12 bases not matched to a gene. The CDR3 totals 16 residues.